The clone carrying this TCR beta chain showed up just a few times. What it binds is unknown. Constant-segment primers were used for 5'RACE, and the resulting TCR alpha and TCR beta cDNA libraries carried sample barcodes and UMIs. TCRdb ran MiXCR on the 5' RACE reads and lists one entry per CDR3 protein. The sample lists more than 250,000 distinct CDR3 sequences, around 17% occurring once. The CDR3 totals 16 residues. The germline gives CDR1 SGHAT, CDR2 FQNNGV. J was trimmed by 6 bases and V by 1 base; bases with no gene match: 5. The record originates from a study of T-cell memory formation after mild COVID-19. Study-wide background: TCR clusters were mostly confined to one donor each. General study findings and limits: That cross-reactive memory joined was suggested by some responding clones appearing in pre-infection memory. The study found balanced CD4/CD8 in clones contracting day 15 to 85 and a CD4+ lean in later expanders.

The V gene is TRBV11-2, the J gene TRBJ1-6; 8 bases are a match to TRBD1. The clonotype comes from a man between 18 and 35 years old who had mild COVID-19 (a few samples of this study predate the infection). Cell type and time point are not known. Sample: PBMCs or a T cell subset sorted from them (not recorded which). CDR3: CASSLARGRPNSPLHF. The CDR3 bases are TGTGCCAGCAGCTTAGCCAGGGGGCGACCTAATTCACCCCTCCACTTT.